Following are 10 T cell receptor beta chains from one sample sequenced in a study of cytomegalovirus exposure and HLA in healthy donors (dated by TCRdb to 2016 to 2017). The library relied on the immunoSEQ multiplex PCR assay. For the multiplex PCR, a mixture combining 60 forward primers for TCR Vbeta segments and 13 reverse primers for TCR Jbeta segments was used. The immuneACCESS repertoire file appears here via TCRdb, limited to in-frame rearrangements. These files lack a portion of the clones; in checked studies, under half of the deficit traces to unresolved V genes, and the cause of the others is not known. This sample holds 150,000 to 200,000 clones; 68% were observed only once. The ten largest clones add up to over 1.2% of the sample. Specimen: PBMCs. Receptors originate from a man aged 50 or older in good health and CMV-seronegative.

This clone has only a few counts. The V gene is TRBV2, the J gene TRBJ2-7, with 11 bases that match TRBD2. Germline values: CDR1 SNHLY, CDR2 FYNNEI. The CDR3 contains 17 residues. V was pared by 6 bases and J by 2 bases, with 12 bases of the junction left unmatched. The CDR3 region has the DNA TGTGCCAGCAGGCCCGCCCCTGGACTAGCGGGCGCCTACGAGCAGTACTTC. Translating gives CASRPAPGLAGAYEQYF.

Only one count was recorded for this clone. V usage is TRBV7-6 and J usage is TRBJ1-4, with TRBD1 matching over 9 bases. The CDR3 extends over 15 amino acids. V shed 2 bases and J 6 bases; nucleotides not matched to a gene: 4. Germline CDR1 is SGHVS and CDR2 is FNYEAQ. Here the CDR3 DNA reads TGTGCCAGCAGCTTAAGGGACAGGGTTCATGAAAAACTGTTTTTT. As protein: CASSLRDRVHEKLFF.

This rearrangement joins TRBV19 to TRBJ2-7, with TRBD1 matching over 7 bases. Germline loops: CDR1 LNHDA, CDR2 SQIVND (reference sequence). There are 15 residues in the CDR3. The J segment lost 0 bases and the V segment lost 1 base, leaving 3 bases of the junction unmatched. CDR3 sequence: CASSIGRQGSYEQYF. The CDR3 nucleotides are TGTGCCAGTAGTATAGGGCGACAGGGCTCCTACGAGCAGTACTTC.

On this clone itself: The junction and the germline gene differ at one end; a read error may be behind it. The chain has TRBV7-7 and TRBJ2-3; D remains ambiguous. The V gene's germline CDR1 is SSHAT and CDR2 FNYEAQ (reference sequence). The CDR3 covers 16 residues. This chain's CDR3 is CASSLAPGLSTDTQYF. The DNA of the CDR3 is TGTGCTAGCAGCTTAGCCCCAGGCCTAAGCACAGATACGCAGTATTTT.

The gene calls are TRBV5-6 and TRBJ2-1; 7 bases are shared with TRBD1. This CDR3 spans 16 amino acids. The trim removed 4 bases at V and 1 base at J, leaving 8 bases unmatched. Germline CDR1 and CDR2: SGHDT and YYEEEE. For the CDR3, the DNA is TGTGCCAGCAGCGCACAGGGGTCGGGATCCTACAATGAGCAGTTCTTC. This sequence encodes CASSAQGSGSYNEQFF.

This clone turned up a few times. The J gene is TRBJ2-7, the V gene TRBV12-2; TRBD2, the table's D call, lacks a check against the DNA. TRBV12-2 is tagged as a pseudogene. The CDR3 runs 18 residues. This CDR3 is CASRLEPLLSDLKYEQYF. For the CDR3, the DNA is TGTGCAAGTCGCTTAGAGCCGCTACTATCCGACTTAAAATACGAGCAGTACTTC.

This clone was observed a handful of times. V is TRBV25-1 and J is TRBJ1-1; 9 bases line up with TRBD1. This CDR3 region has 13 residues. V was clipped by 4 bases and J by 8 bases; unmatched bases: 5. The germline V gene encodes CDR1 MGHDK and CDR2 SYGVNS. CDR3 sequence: CASSGTGVVEAFF. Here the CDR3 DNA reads TGTGCCAGCAGTGGGACAGGGGTAGTGGAAGCTTTCTTT.

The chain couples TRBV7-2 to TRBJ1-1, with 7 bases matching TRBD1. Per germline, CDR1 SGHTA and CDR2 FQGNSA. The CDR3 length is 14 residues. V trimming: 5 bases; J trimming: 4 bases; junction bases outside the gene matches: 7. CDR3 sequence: CASSLLQGRTEAFF. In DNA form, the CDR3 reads TGTGCCAGCAGCCTTCTACAGGGGCGCACTGAAGCTTTCTTT.

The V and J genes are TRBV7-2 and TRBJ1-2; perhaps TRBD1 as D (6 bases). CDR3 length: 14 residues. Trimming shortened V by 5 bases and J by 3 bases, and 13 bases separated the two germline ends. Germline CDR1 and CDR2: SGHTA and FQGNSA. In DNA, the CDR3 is TGTGCCAGCAGCCAGTGGGCAGGGGACTATGGCTACACCTTC. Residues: CASSQWAGDYGYTF.

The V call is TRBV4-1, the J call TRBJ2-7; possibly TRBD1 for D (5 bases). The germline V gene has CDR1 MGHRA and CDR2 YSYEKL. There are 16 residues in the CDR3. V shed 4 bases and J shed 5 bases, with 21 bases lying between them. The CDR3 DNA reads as TGCGCCAGCAGCCTCCAGATGAGCCAGGGTATCGACGAGCAGTACTTC. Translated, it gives CASSLQMSQGIDEQYF.